A single sample is the source of the 11 T cell receptor beta chains below, sequenced in a study of blood T cell repertoires in COVID-19. The table came from immunoSEQ multiplex PCR; TCRdb's copy has only in-frame clones and leaves some out. Of about 180,000 clones listed, roughly 77% are singletons. The sequenced sample consisted of peripheral blood. These receptors came from a woman aged 80 or older with COVID-19, enrolled during active disease.

The sample holds one count of this clone. The CDR3 bases are TGTGCCAGCAGCTTAGCGCAGGGGGCACCCCTCCACTTT. It specifies CASSLAQGAPLHF. This chain joins TRBV7-8 and TRBJ1-6, with 7 bases matching TRBD1. The germline V gene has CDR1 SGHVS and CDR2 FQNEAQ. Losses at the gene ends were 0 bases for V and 11 bases for J; bases not matched to a gene: 1. CDR3 length equals 13 residues. Full variable domain (outside the CDR3, taken from reference TRBV7-8 and TRBJ1-6): GAGVSQSPRYKVAKRGQDVALRCDPISGHVSLFWYQQALGQGPEFLTYFQNEAQLDKSGLPSDRFFAERPEGSVSTLKIQRTQQEDSAVYLCASSLAQGAPLHFGNGTRLTVT.

The chain recombines TRBV3-1 (or the pseudogene TRBV3-2) with TRBJ1-1; perhaps TRBD1 as D (5 bases). The CDR3 has 17 amino acids. Germline values: CDR1 LGHDT, CDR2 YNNKEL (reference sequence). Trimming took off 3 bases at V and 1 base at J, with 18 bases between the two ends. The CDR3 nucleotides read TGTGCCAGCAGCCACAATCACCCCCCGGGGGAGAACACTGAAGCTTTCTTT. It specifies CASSHNHPPGENTEAFF.

The chain combines TRBV30 with TRBJ2-7; D not certain. Germline loops: CDR1 GTSNPN, CDR2 SVGIG (reference sequence). There are 14 residues in the CDR3. The germline V and J ends were trimmed by 0 bases and 3 bases, with 12 bases remaining between them. The CDR3 protein is CAWSVVGPHYEQYF. The CDR3 bases are TGTGCCTGGAGTGTTGTTGGCCCCCACTACGAGCAGTACTTC.

This chain uses TRBV5-1 with TRBJ2-2; TRBD2 might be the D (6 bases). V lost 2 bases, J lost 2 bases, and 10 bases lay in between. The germline V gene has CDR1 SGHRS and CDR2 YFSETQ. This CDR3 region has 15 residues. CDR3 DNA: TGCGCCAGCAGCTTAGTAGCGGACAACACCGGGGAGCTGTTTTTT. Its protein is CASSLVADNTGELFF.

CDR3 in DNA: TGTGCCAGCAGCTTGGTAGGGGGCTACGAGCAGTACTTC. The encoded protein is CASSLVGGYEQYF. The genes are TRBV5-8 and TRBJ2-7; a weak D match, TRBD1 (6 bases). The CDR3 sequence is 13 residues long. V lost 0 bases and J lost 3, with 7 bases in between. Per the germline V gene, CDR1 is SGHTS and CDR2 is YDEGEE.

V usage is TRBV6-2 or TRBV6-3 and J usage is TRBJ2-2; TRBD1 might be the D (5 bases). This CDR3 contains 16 residues. Germline loops: CDR1 MNHEY, CDR2 SVGEGT. The V end was cut by 2 bases, the J end by 1 base, with 11 bases between. The CDR3 nucleotides are TGTGCCAGCAGTTACATCGGCAGGGTGAACACCGGGGAGCTGTTTTTT. This sequence encodes CASSYIGRVNTGELFF.

As DNA, the CDR3 is TGTGCCAGTAAGGACAGGGTTGGAAATGGCTACACCTTC. Translating gives CASKDRVGNGYTF. The chain uses TRBV19 and TRBJ1-2; TRBD1 matches 8 bases. This CDR3 has 13 residues. The germline CDR1 and CDR2 sequences are LNHDA and SQIVND (reference sequence). Losses at the gene ends were 7 bases for V and 6 bases for J; bases not matched to a gene: 7.

The chain has TRBV28 and TRBJ2-5, with TRBD2 matching over 10 bases. Germline assignment: CDR1 MDHEN and CDR2 SYDVKM. J was trimmed by 3 bases and V by 4 bases; bases with no gene match: 14. The CDR3 covers 18 residues. In DNA form, the CDR3 reads TGTGCCAGCAGTTCGGAGGTAGCGGGGGGTTACCTAGAAGAGACCCAGTACTTC. Translation: CASSSEVAGGYLEETQYF.

This clone was detected only a few times. The chain combines TRBV7-6 with TRBJ1-1, with 8 bases lining up with TRBD1. Germline CDR1 and CDR2: SGHVS and FNYEAQ. The CDR3 extends over 15 amino acids. With V trimmed by 2 bases and J by 5 bases, 7 bases remained unmatched. The CDR3, as DNA: TGTGCCAGCAGCTTAAGGACAGGGCCCAATACTGAAGCTTTCTTT. This encodes CASSLRTGPNTEAFF.

The chain recombines TRBV7-8 with TRBJ2-3; 14 bases align to TRBD2. The CDR3 covers 16 residues. In germline, CDR1 is SGHVS, CDR2 FQNEAQ. Trimming at V came to 4 bases and at J to 4 bases, leaving 4 bases not matched to a gene. The CDR3, as DNA: TGTGCCAGCAGCTCCCGACTAGCGGGGGGGCCAGATACGCAGTATTTT. Translation: CASSSRLAGGPDTQYF. The full variable domain, with the rest looked up from reference TRBV7-8 and TRBJ2-3, is GAGVSQSPRYKVAKRGQDVALRCDPISGHVSLFWYQQALGQGPEFLTYFQNEAQLDKSGLPSDRFFAERPEGSVSTLKIQRTQQEDSAVYLCASSSRLAGGPDTQYFGPGTRLTVL.

V usage is TRBV4-1 and J usage is TRBJ2-1, with D tentatively TRBD2 (6 bases). Germline V gene lookup returns CDR1 MGHRA and CDR2 YSYEKL. Trimming shortened V by 4 bases and J by 9 bases, and 13 bases separated the two germline ends. This CDR3 is 13 amino acids long. CDR3 sequence: CASSLGTEAEQFF. CDR3 sequence (DNA): TGCGCCAGCAGCCTAGGGACTGAGGCTGAGCAGTTCTTC.